This T cell receptor beta chain was documented in a study of blood T cell repertoires in COVID-19. Overall study context: Nucleic acid was either cDNA or gDNA, and it came from T cells, B-cell-depleted T cells, or PBMCs.

V was cut by 6 bases and J by 4 bases, with 11 bases left in between. The CDR3 runs 13 residues. Germline V gives CDR1 KGHDR, CDR2 SFDVKD. Original processing methods: Amplification of reference gene primers provided the estimated nucleated cell counts. The protocol was immunoSEQ multiplex PCR, while the TCRdb copy is restricted to in-frame clones and leaves out a portion. For V, J and clone size, that table is used; D and trimming come from the DNA. The data contain hundreds of thousands of clones, 75% to 90% of them singletons. Participant age was roughly 18 to 95 years, and participants resided in 20 to 30 US areas. Participant-reported clinical history was the basis for cohort assignment.

Material for sequencing was PBMCs or T cells enriched from blood (not recorded which). This receptor was taken from a man aged 45 to 65 who had been exposed to COVID-19. The chain combines TRBV24-1 with TRBJ1-1; D remains unclear. For the CDR3, the DNA is TGTGCCACCAGTTACGGCGGCGGCACTGAAGCTTTCTTT. This gives the protein CATSYGGGTEAFF.